This T cell receptor beta chain stems from a study of OX40 agonist ivuxolimab in advanced cancers. Study results and caveats: Near-lowest levels of clonal expansion characterized partial responders at 0.1-3.0 mg/kg. The CD4+ and CD8+ T cells in the blood had expanded clonally by week 6 at 0.1 to 3.0 mg/kg.

Clones were read by immunoSEQ multiplex PCR, and TCRdb kept only the in-frame ones, dropping some. The repertoire has about 81,000 clones, more than 75% of them found once; the top ten carry around 0.5%. Any history of autoimmune disease or systemic immunosuppression disqualified patients. The sample holds a few counts of this clone. The antigen remains undetermined. V lost 3 bases and J lost 2; bases outside the gene matches: 0. The CDR3 totals 15 residues. Per germline, CDR1 SGHRS and CDR2 YFSETQ. The starting material was CD4+ or CD8+ T cells sorted from blood, obtained in a trial of the OX40 agonist ivuxolimab. The sequence derives from an adult with an advanced solid tumor such as melanoma, head and neck, liver or kidney cancer. V usage is TRBV5-1 and J usage is TRBJ1-4, with TRBD1 matching over 11 bases. The CDR3 sequence is CASSWDRGTNEKLFF. In nucleotides, the CDR3 is TGCGCCAGCAGCTGGGACAGGGGGACTAATGAAAAACTGTTTTTT.